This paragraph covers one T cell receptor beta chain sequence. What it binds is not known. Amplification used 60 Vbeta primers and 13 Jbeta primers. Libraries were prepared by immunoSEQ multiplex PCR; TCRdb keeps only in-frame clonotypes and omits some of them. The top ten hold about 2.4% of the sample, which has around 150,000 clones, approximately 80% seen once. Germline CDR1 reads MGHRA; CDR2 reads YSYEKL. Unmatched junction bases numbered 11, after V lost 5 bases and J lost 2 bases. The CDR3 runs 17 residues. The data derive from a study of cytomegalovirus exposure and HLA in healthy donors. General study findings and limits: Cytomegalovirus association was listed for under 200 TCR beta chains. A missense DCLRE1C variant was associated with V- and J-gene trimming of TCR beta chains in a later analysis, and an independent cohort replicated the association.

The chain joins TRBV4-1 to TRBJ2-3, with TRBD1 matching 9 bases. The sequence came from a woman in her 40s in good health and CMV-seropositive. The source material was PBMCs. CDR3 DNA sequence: TGCGCCAGCAGCTTCGATTACGGACAGGGGCTCACAGATACGCAGTATTTT. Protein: CASSFDYGQGLTDTQYF.